This T cell receptor (beta chain) was profiled in a study of T cell responses to AZD1222 COVID-19 vaccine. Using immunoSEQ multiplex PCR, the repertoire was profiled, and TCRdb retains in-frame clones only, with some absent. The data contain approximately 100,000 clones, approximately 86% of them singletons. This CDR3 is built from 14 residues. Germline V gene lookup returns CDR1 SGHRS and CDR2 YFSETQ. V was clipped by 3 bases and J by 5 bases; unmatched bases: 6. Whole-study findings and limits: Regions 160-218 and 743-854 dominated among vaccine-associated CD4 TCRs spanning spike.

About this clone itself: Its target is unknown.

This clonotype originated in an adult who received the MenACWY meningococcal vaccine as a control. The V call is TRBV5-1, the J call TRBJ2-3; 7 nucleotides align to TRBD2. The material was peripheral blood, obtained 28 days after the second dose of the MenACWY control vaccine. CDR3 nucleotides: TGCGCCAGCAGCTCGGGGGGTCCGCGAGATACGCAGTATTTT. Amino acid sequence: CASSSGGPRDTQYF.